This TCR beta chain emerged from a study of follicular helper T cells after annual influenza vaccination. This clone was recorded a few times. At the DNA level, this CDR3 is encoded by other sequences in the same sample as well. Germline values: CDR1 MNHEY, CDR2 SMNVEV (reference sequence). The trim removed 5 bases at V and 2 bases at J, leaving 6 bases unmatched. The CDR3 spans 15 residues. Indicated time point: 2014-2015 season, pre-vaccination. The assay was immunoSEQ multiplex PCR, and TCRdb's table has in-frame clones only and misses some. Altogether approximately 10,000 clones are present, about 77% being singletons, with the ten largest covering 2.5% to 3.5%.

The sample consisted of CXCR5+ CD38- circulating T follicular helper cells from blood, taken on the day of influenza vaccination. Subset described: circulating Tfh, non-naive CD4+CXCR5+PD-1+ (ICOS+CD38+ or ICOS-CD38-). The TCR originated in an adult who received the influenza vaccine. This sequence joins TRBV27 and TRBJ1-5; 7 bases match TRBD1. The CDR3 is CASSPRQGGNQPQHF. DNA for the CDR3: TGTGCCAGCAGTCCGAGACAGGGAGGCAATCAGCCCCAGCATTTT.